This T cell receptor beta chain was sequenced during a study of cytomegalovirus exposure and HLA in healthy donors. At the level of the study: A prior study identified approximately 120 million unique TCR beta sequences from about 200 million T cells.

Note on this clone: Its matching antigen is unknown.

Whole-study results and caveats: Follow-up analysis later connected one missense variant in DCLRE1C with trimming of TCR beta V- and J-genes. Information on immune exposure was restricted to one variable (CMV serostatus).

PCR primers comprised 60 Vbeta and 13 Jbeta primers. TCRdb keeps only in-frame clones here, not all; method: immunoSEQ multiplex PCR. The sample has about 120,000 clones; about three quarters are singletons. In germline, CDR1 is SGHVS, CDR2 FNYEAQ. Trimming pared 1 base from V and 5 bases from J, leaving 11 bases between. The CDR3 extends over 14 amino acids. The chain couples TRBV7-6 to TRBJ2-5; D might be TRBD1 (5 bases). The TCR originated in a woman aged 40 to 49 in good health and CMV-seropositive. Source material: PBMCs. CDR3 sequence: CASSLVRGRETQYF. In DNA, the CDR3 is TGTGCCAGCAGCTTAGTTAGGGGCCGGGAGACCCAGTACTTC.